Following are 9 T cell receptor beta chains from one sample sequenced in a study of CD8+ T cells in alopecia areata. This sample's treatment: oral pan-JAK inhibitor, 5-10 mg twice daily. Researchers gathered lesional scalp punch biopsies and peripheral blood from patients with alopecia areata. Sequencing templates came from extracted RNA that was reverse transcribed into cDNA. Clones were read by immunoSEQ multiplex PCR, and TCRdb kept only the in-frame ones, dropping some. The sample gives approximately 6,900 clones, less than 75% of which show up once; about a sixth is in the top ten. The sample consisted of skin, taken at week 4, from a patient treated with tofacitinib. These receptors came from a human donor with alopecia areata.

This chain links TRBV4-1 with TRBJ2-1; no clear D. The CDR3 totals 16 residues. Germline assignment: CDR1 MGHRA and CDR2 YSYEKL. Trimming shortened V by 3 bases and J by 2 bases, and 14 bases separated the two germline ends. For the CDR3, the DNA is TGCGCCAGCAGCCAGGAATTTAGTGTTACCTACAATGAGCAGTTCTTC. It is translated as CASSQEFSVTYNEQFF.

The CDR3 loop is CASSSNRGSTDTQYF. The CDR3 DNA is TGTGCCAGCAGCTCAAACAGGGGAAGCACAGATACGCAGTATTTT. The chain employs TRBV7-2 and TRBJ2-3; 7 positions agree with TRBD1. Looked up from germline, CDR1 is SGHTA and CDR2 is FQGNSA. This CDR3 is 15 amino acids long. Losses at the gene ends were 4 bases for V and 0 bases for J; bases not matched to a gene: 4.

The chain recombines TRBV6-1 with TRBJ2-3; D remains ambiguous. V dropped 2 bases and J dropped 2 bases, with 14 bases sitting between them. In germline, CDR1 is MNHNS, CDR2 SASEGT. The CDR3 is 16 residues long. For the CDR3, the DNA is TGTGCCAGCAGTGAAACCCGCCCGTCAGACACAGATACGCAGTATTTT. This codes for CASSETRPSDTDTQYF.

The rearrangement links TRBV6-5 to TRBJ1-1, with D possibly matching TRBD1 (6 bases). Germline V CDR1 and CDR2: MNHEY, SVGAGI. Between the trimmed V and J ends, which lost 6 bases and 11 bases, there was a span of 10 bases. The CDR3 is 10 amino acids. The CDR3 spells CASRDSEAFF. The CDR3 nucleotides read TGTGCCAGCAGGGACAGCGAGGCTTTCTTT.

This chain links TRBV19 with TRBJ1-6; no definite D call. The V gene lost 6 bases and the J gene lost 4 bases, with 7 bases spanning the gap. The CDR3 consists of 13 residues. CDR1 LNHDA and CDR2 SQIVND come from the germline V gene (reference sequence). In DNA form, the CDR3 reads TGTGCCAGTAGCGGGGATTATAATTCACCCCTCCACTTT. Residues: CASSGDYNSPLHF.

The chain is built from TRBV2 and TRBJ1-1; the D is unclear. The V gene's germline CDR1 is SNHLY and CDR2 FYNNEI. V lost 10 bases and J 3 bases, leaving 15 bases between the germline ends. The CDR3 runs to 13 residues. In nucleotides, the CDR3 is TGTGCCAACCCTCGGGGTCAGGACACTGAAGCTTTCTTT. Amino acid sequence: CANPRGQDTEAFF.

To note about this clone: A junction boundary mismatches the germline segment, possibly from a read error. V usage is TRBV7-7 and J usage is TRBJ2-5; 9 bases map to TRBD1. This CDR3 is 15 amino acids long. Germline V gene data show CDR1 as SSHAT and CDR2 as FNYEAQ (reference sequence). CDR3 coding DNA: TGTGCTAGCAGCTTCTCATTTGACAGGGGGGAGACCCAGTACTTC. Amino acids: CASSFSFDRGETQYF.

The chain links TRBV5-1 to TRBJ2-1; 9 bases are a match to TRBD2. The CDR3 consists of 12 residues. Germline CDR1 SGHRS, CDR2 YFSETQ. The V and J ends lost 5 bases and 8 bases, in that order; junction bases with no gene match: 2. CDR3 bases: TGCGCCAGCAGGAGCGGGAGGCATGAGCAGTTCTTC. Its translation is CASRSGRHEQFF.

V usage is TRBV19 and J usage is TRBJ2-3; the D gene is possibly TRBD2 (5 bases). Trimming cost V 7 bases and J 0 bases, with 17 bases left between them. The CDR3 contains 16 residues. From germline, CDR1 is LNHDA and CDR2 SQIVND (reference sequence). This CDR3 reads CASNDGLQFSTDTQYF. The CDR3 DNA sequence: TGTGCCAGTAATGATGGACTGCAGTTTAGCACAGATACGCAGTATTTT.